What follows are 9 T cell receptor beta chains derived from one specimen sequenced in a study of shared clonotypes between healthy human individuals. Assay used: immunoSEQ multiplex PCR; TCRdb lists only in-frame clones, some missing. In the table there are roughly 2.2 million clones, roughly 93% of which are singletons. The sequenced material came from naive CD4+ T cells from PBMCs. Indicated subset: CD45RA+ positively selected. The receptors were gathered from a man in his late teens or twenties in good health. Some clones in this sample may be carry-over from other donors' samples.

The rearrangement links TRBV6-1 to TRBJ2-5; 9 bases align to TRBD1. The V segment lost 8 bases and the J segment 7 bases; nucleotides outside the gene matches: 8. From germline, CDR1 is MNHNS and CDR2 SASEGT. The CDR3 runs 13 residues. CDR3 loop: CASARDRAGTQYF. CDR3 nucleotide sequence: TGTGCCAGCGCCAGGGACAGGGCTGGGACCCAGTACTTC.

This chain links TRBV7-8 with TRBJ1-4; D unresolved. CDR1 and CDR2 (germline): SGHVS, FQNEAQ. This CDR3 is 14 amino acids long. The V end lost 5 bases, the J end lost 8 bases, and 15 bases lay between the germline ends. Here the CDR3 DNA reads TGTGCCAGCAGCGCGCAGGCTGGAAGAGAAAAACTGTTTTTT. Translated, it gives CASSAQAGREKLFF.

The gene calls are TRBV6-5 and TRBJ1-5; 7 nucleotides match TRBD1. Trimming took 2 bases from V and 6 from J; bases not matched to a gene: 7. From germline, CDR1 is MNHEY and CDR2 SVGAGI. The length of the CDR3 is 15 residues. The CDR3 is CASSYQGGAGQPQHF. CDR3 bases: TGTGCCAGCAGTTACCAAGGGGGCGCGGGTCAGCCCCAGCATTTT.

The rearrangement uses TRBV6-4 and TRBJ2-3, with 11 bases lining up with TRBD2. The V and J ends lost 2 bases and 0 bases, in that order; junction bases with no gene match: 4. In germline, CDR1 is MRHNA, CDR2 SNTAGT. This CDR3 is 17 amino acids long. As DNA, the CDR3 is TGTGCCAGCAGTGACCCCGGGACTAGCGGAAGCACAGATACGCAGTATTTT. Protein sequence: CASSDPGTSGSTDTQYF.

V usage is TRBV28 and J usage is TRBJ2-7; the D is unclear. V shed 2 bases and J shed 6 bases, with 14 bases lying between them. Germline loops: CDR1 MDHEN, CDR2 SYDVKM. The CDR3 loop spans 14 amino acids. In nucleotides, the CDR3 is TGTGCCAGCAGTTTAGACCCCCCAGCTCCCGAGCAGTACTTC. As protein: CASSLDPPAPEQYF.

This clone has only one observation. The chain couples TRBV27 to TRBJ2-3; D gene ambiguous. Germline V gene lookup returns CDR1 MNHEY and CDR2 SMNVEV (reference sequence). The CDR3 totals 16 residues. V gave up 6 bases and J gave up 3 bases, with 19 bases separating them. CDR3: CASRTLNTGKTDTQYF. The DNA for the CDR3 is TGTGCCAGCAGAACCCTGAATACTGGAAAGACAGATACGCAGTATTTT.

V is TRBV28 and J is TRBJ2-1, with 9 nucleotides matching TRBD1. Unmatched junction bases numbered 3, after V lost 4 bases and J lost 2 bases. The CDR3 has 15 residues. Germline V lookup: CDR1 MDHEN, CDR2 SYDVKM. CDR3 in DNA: TGTGCCAGCAGTTCCACAGGGGGCGCCTACAATGAGCAGTTCTTC. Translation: CASSSTGGAYNEQFF.

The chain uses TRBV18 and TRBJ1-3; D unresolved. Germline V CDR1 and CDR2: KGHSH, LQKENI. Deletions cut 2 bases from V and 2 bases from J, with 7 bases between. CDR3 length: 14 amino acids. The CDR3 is CASSPTTTGNTIYF. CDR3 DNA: TGTGCCAGCTCACCAACGACAACTGGAAACACCATATATTTT.

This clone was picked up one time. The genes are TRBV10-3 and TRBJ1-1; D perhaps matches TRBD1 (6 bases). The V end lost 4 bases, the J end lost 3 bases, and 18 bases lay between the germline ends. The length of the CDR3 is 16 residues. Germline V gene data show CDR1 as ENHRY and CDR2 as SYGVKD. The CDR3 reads CAISVWGAQGDTEAFF. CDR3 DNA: TGTGCCATCAGTGTATGGGGGGCGCAAGGGGACACTGAAGCTTTCTTT.